Following are 8 T cell receptor beta chains from one sample sequenced in a study of immune characterization of retroperitoneal liposarcoma. TCRdb called the PCR reads again in MiXCR, with one record for every CDR3 protein. The sample holds roughly 20,000 distinct CDR3 sequences, under 45% seen once. Sample: blood. These receptors originate from a male donor with retroperitoneal liposarcoma.

This CDR3 reads CASSSPTSDYNEQFF. The CDR3, as DNA: TGTGCCAGCAGTTCCCCGACTAGCGATTACAATGAGCAGTTCTTC. The genes are TRBV6-8 and TRBJ2-1, with TRBD2 matching 8 bases. Germline lookup yields CDR1 MNHGY and CDR2 SAAAGT. V dropped 4 bases and J dropped 4; count of bases not matched to a gene: 6. The length of the CDR3 is 15 residues.

The rearrangement uses TRBV7-2 and TRBJ1-2, with 9 positions matching TRBD1. CDR3 length: 13 residues. Germline CDR1 is SGHTA and CDR2 is FQGNSA. The ends lost 5 bases at V and 13 bases at J; junction bases unmatched: 11. The CDR3 loop is CASSHRDRAPVTF. The CDR3 DNA sequence: TGTGCCAGCAGCCATCGGGACAGGGCGCCGGTCACCTTC.

In this sample, this clonotype turned up a few times. V is TRBV6-1 and J is TRBJ2-5; D possibly corresponds to TRBD2 (6 bases). Gene TRBJ2-7 matches the end of the DNA better, so the J call may be wrong. The CDR3 consists of 13 residues. Germline values: CDR1 MNHNS, CDR2 SASEGT. The chain's CDR3 is CASSEYTSPEQYF. CDR3 in DNA: TGTGCCAGCAGTGAGTATACTAGCCCCGAGCAGTACTTC.

This clonotype is deemed medium-sized. The V call is TRBV7-2, the J call TRBJ2-5; D remains unclear. The CDR3 loop spans 12 amino acids. The germline V and J ends were trimmed by 1 base and 4 bases, with 4 bases remaining between them. Germline V gives CDR1 SGHTA, CDR2 FQGNSA. CDR3 residues: CASSLGAETQYF. The CDR3 nucleotides read TGTGCCAGCAGCTTAGGAGCAGAGACCCAGTACTTC.

This clonotype was counted at least ten times. The chain carries TRBV6-1 and TRBJ2-1; 8 bases are a match to TRBD2. The J segment lost 4 bases and the V segment lost 2 bases, leaving 10 bases of the junction unmatched. CDR3 length equals 17 residues. CDR1 is MNHNS, CDR2 SASEGT, per germline. CDR3 loop: CASSEIISGIDYNEQFF. The DNA of the CDR3 is TGTGCCAGCAGTGAAATTATTAGCGGGATTGATTACAATGAGCAGTTCTTC.

The rearrangement links TRBV27 to TRBJ2-4; the match to TRBD2 covers 10 bases. Gene TRBJ2-5 matches the end of the DNA better, so the J call may be wrong. The CDR3 spans 14 residues. Germline CDR1 and CDR2: MNHEY and SMNVEV (reference sequence). CDR3 sequence: CASSSLAGGETQYF. The CDR3 region has the DNA TGTGCCAGCAGTTCCTTAGCGGGAGGCGAGACCCAGTACTTC.

This clonotype was counted ten times or more. V usage is TRBV7-3 and J usage is TRBJ2-1; TRBD1 might be the D (5 bases). Trimming removed 5 bases from V and 14 bases from J, with 19 bases in between. Looked up from germline, CDR1 is SGHTA and CDR2 is FQGTGA. The CDR3 has 13 residues. CDR3 DNA sequence: TGTGCCAGCAGCCTACGGACGGATACCAGGGAGTTCTTC. Translated: CASSLRTDTREFF.

This chain links TRBV19 with TRBJ1-1; unclear D gene. The CDR3 spans 13 residues. CDR1 and CDR2 (germline): LNHDA, SQIVND (reference sequence). V was cut by 6 bases and J by 1 base, with 9 bases left in between. CDR3 sequence: CASSRNQNTEAFF. In nucleotides, the CDR3 is TGTGCCAGTAGCCGGAATCAGAACACTGAAGCTTTCTTT.